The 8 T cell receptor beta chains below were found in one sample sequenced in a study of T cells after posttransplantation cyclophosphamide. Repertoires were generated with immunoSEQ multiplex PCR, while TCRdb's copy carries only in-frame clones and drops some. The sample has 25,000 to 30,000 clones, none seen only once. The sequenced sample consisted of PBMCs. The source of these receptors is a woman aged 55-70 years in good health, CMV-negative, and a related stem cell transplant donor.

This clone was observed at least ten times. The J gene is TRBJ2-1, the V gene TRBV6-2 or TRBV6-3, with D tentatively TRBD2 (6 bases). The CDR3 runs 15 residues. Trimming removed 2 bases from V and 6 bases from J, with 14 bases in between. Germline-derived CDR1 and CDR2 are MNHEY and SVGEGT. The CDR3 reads CASSYPRVGGNEQFF. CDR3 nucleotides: TGTGCCAGCAGTTACCCTAGGGTCGGGGGCAATGAGCAGTTCTTC.

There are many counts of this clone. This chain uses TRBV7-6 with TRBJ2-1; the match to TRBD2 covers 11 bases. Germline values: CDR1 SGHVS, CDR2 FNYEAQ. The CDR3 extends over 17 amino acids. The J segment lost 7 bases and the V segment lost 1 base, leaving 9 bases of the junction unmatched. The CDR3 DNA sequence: TGTGCCAGCAGCTTAGAAATAGCGGGAGGGCAGGCAAATGAGCAGTTCTTC. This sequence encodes CASSLEIAGGQANEQFF.

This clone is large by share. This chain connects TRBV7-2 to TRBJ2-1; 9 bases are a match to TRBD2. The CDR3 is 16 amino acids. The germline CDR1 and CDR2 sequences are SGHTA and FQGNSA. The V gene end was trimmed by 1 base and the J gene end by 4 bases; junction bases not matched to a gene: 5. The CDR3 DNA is TGTGCCAGCAGCTTAGATCTGACTAGCGGATACAATGAGCAGTTCTTC. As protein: CASSLDLTSGYNEQFF.

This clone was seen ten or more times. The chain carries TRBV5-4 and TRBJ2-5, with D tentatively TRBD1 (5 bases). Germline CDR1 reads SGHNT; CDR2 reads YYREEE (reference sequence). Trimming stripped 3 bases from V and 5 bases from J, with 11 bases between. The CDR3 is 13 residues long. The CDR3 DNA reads TGTGCCAGCAGCTGGCAGGGTTGGGAGACCCAGTACTTC. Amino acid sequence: CASSWQGWETQYF.

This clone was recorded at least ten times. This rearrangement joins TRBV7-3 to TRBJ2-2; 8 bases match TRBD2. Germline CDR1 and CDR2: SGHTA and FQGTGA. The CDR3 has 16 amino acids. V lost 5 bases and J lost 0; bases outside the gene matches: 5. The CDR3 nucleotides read TGTGCCAGCAGCCCCCAACTAGCGGCGAACACCGGGGAGCTGTTTTTT. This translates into CASSPQLAANTGELFF.

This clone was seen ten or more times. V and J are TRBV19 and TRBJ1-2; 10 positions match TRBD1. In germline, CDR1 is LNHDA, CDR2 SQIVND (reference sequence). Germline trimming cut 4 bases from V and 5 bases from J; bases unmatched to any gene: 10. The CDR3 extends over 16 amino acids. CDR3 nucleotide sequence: TGTGCCAGTAGTACCCTTGTGGACAGGGGGTTGTATGGCTACACCTTC. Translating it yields CASSTLVDRGLYGYTF.

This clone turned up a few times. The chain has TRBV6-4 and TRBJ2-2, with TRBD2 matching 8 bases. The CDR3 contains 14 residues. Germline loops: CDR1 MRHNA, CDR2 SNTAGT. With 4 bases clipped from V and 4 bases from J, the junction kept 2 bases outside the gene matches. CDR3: CASSVAGSTGELFF. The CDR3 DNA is TGTGCCAGCAGTGTAGCGGGAAGCACCGGGGAGCTGTTTTTT.

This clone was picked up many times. The CDR3 loop reads CASSSGYEQYF. Written as DNA, the CDR3 is TGCGCCAGCAGCTCCGGGTACGAGCAGTACTTC. The rearrangement uses TRBV5-1 and TRBJ2-7; D is undetermined. Trimming removed 3 bases at V and 4 bases at J, with 5 bases between. The CDR3 extends over 11 amino acids. Per germline, CDR1 SGHRS and CDR2 YFSETQ. Variable domain in full (rest from reference TRBV5-1 and TRBJ2-7): KAGVTQTPRYLIKTRGQQVTLSCSPISGHRSVSWYQQTPGQGLQFLFEYFSETQRNKGNFPGRFSGRQFSNSRSEMNVSTLELGDSALYLCASSSGYEQYFGPGTRLTVT.